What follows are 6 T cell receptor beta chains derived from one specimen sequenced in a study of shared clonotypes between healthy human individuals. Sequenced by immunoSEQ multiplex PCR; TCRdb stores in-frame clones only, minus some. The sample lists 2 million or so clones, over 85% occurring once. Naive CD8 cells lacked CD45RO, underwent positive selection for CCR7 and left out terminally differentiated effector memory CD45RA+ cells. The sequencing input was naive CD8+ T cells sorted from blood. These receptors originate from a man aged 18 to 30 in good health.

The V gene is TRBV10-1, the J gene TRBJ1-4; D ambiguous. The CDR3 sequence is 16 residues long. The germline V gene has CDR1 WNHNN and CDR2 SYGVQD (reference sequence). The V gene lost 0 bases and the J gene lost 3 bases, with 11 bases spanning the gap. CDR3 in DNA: TGCGCCAGCAGTGAGTCGCTCCTACGTCCTAATGAAAAACTGTTTTTT. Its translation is CASSESLLRPNEKLFF.

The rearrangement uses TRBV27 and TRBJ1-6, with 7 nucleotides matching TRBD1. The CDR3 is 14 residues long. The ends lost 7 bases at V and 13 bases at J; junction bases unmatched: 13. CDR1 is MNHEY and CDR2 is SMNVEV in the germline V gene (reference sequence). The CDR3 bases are TGTGCCAGCACTCAGGGGGGGCTAGGTAACCCCCTCCACTTT. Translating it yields CASTQGGLGNPLHF.

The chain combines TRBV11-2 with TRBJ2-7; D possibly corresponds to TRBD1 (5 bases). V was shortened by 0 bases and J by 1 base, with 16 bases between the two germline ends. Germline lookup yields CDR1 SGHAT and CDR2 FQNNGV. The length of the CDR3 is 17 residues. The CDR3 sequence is CASSLDKSSGHSYEQYF. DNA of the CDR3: TGTGCCAGCAGCTTAGATAAATCCTCCGGACATTCCTACGAGCAGTACTTC.

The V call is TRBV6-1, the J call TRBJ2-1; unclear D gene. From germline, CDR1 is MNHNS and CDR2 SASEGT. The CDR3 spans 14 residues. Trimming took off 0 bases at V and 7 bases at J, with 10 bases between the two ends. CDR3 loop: CASSEAGLGNEQFF. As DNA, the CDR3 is TGTGCCAGCAGTGAAGCAGGTCTAGGTAATGAGCAGTTCTTC.

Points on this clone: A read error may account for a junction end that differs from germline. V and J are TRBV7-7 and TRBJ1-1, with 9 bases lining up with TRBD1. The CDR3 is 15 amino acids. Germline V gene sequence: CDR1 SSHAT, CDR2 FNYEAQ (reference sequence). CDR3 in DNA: TGTGCTAGCAGCGGCCGGGACAGGGTTTACACTGAAGCTTTCTTT. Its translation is CASSGRDRVYTEAFF.

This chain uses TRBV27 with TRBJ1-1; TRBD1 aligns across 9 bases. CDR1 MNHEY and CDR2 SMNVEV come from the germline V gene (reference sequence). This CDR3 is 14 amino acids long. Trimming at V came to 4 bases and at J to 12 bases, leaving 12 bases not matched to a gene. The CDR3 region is CASSSSGTGILTFF. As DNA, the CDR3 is TGTGCCAGCAGTTCTTCCGGGACAGGGATTTTAACTTTCTTT.